One TCR beta chain is described in this entry. Its antigen is not identified. The entry originates in a study of cytomegalovirus exposure and HLA in healthy donors. The study, taken as a whole, reports: Among the CMV-associated chains, three were confirmed in vitro as specific for CMV antigens.

In the PCR, 60 Vbeta and 13 Jbeta primers were used. Some clones are missing from TCRdb's copy, which holds only in-frame ones; the method was immunoSEQ multiplex PCR. There are about 130,000 clones in the sample; approximately 70% occur only once, and over 2% lies in the top ten. When sampled, the donors appeared nominally healthy, though they likely had unrecorded immune exposures. This TCR came from an older woman in good health and CMV-seropositive. The sample comprised PBMCs.

The CDR3 bases are TGTGCCAGCTCACCGTCAGGGCCTCCCCAAGCCCAGCATTTT. This codes for CASSPSGPPQAQHF. The chain has TRBV18 and TRBJ1-5; TRBD1 might be the D (5 bases). The V gene's germline CDR1 is KGHSH and CDR2 LQKENI. The V end was cut by 3 bases, the J end by 11 bases, with 17 bases between. This CDR3 has 14 residues.